This T cell receptor (beta chain) is drawn from a study of T cell responses to AZD1222 COVID-19 vaccine. Trimming removed 6 bases from V and 5 bases from J; junction bases left unmatched: 6. This CDR3 is built from 16 residues. Germline-derived CDR1 and CDR2 are SEHNR and FQNEAQ (reference sequence). Findings and caveats of the study: Per reports, nearly half of all spike-specific TCRs target regions that are unmutated in variants. Scientists sampled the repertoires only once the peak T cell response had passed.

For this clone: Its antigen is as yet unknown.

The data were produced by immunoSEQ multiplex PCR, yet TCRdb's version contains in-frame clones alone and is incomplete. The table records about 49,000 clones, around four fifths of them present only once. The receptor comes from an adult in good health. The input for sequencing was peripheral blood, taken on day 0 of MenACWY control vaccination. The V gene is TRBV7-9, the J gene TRBJ2-2; the match to TRBD2 covers 13 bases. CDR3 loop: CASRSRTSGGTGELFF. Here the CDR3 DNA reads TGTGCCAGCAGGTCCAGGACTAGCGGGGGAACCGGGGAGCTGTTTTTT.